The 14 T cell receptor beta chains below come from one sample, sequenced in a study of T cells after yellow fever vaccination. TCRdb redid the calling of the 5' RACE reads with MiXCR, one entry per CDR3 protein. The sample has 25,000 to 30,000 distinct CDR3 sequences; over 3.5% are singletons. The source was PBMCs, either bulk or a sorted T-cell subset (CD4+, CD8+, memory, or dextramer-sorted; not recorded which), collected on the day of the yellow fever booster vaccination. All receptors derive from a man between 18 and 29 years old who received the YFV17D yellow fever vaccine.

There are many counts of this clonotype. This CDR3 reads CSARVVGSYQPQHF. The CDR3 DNA reads as TGCAGTGCTAGAGTGGTGGGGAGTTATCAGCCCCAGCATTTT. J is TRBJ1-5 and V is TRBV20-1, with D hard to call. V was clipped by 1 base and J by 5 bases, with 12 bases between them. CDR1 is DFQATT, CDR2 SNEGSKA, per germline (reference sequence). The CDR3 is 14 residues long.

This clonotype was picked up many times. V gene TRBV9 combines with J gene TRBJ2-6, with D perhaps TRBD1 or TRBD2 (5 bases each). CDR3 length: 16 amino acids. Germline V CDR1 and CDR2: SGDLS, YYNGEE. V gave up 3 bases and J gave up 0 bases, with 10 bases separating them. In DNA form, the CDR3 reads TGTGCCAGCAGCGCCGGGACGAACTCTGGGGCCAACGTCCTGACTTTC. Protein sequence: CASSAGTNSGANVLTF. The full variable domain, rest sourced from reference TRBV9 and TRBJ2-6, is DSGVTQTPKHLITATGQRVTLRCSPRSGDLSVYWYQQSLDQGLQFLIQYYNGEERAKGNILERFSAQQFPDLHSELNLSSLELGDSALYFCASSAGTNSGANVLTFGAGSRLTVL.

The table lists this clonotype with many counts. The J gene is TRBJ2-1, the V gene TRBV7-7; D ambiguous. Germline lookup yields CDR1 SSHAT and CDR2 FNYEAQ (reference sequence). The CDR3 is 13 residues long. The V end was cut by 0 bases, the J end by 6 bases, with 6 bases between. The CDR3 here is CASSLAPGNEQFF. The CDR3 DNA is TGTGCCAGCAGCTTAGCGCCCGGCAATGAGCAGTTCTTC. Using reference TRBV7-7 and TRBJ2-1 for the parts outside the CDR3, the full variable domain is GAGVSQSPRYKVTKRGQDVTLRCDPISSHATLYWYQQALGQGPEFLTYFNYEAQPDKSGLPSDRFSAERPEGSISTLTIQRTEQRDSAMYRCASSLAPGNEQFFGPGTRLTVL.

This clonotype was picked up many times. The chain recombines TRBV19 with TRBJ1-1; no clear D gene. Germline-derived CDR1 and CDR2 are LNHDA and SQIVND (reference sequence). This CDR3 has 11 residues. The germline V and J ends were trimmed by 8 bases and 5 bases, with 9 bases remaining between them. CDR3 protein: CASGRGTEAFF. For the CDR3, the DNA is TGTGCCAGTGGACGTGGTACTGAAGCTTTCTTT.

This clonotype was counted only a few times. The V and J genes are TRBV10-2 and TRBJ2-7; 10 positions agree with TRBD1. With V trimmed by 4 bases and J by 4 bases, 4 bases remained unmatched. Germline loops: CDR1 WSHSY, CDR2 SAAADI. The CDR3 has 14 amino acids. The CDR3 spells CASSGGQGSYEQYV. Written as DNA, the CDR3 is TGCGCCAGCAGTGGGGGACAGGGGAGTTACGAGCAGTACGTC.

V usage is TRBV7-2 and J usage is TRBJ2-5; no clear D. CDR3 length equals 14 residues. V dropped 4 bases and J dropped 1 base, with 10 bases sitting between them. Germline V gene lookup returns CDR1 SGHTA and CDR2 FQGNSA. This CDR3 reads CASSSSQVQETQYF. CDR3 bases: TGTGCCAGCAGCTCCTCCCAAGTCCAAGAGACCCAGTACTTC.

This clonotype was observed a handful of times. CDR3 loop: CASSGGGEQFF. CDR3 nucleotide sequence: TGTGCCAGCAGCGGTGGCGGCGAGCAGTTCTTC. The chain recombines TRBV7-9 with TRBJ2-1, with D uncertain. The length of the CDR3 is 11 residues. The germline CDR1 and CDR2 sequences are SEHNR and FQNEAQ (reference sequence). Between the trimmed V and J ends, which lost 5 bases and 10 bases, there was a span of 9 bases.

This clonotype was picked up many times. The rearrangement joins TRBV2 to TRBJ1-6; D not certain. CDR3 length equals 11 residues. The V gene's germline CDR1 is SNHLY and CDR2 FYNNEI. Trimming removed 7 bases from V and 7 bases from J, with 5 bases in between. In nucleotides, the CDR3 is TGTGCCAGCATAGGGAATTCACCCCTCCACTTT. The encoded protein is CASIGNSPLHF.

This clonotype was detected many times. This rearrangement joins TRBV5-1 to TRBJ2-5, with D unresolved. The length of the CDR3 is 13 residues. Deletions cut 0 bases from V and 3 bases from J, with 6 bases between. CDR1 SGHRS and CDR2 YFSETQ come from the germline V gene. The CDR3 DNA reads TGCGCCAGCAGCTTGGGCTCAGAAGAGACCCAGTACTTC. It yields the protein CASSLGSEETQYF. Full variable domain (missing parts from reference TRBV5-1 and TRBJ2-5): KAGVTQTPRYLIKTRGQQVTLSCSPISGHRSVSWYQQTPGQGLQFLFEYFSETQRNKGNFPGRFSGRQFSNSRSEMNVSTLELGDSALYLCASSLGSEETQYFGPGTRLLVL.

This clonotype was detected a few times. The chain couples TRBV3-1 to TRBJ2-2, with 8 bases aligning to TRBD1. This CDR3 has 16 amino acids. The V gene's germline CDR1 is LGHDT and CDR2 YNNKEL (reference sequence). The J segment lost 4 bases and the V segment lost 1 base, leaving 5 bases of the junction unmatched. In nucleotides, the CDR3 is TGTGCCAGCAGCCAAGGTCCAGGGGGCCGCACCGGGGAGCTGTTTTTT. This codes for CASSQGPGGRTGELFF.

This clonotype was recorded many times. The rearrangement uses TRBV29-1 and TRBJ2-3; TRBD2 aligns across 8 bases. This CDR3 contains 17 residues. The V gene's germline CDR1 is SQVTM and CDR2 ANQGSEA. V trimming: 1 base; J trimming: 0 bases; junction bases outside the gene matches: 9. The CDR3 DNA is TGCAGCGTTGAAGTCTGGAGCGGGGGCCAAAGCACAGATACGCAGTATTTT. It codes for CSVEVWSGGQSTDTQYF.

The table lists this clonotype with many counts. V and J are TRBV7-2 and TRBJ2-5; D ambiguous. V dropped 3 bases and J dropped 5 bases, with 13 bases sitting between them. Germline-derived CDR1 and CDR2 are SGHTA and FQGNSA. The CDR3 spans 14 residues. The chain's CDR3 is CASSLTPIKETQYF. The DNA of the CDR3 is TGTGCCAGCAGCTTGACCCCGATAAAGGAGACCCAGTACTTC.

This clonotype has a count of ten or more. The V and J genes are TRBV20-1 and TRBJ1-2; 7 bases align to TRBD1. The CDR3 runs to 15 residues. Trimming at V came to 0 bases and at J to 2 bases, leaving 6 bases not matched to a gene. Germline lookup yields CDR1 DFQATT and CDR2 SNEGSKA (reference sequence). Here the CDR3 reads CSARDSARGNYGYTF. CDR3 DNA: TGCAGTGCTAGAGATTCGGCCAGGGGGAACTATGGCTACACCTTC.

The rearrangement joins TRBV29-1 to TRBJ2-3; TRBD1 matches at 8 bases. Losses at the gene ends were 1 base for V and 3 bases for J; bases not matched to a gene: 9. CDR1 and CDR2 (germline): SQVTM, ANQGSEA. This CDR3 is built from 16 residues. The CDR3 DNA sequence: TGCAGCGTTGAAGTATGGGACAGGACAGGTACAGATACGCAGTATTTT. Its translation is CSVEVWDRTGTDTQYF.